The source of this TCR beta chain is a study of human T cells and chemical hapten exposure. This clonotype was seen more than once but under ten times. Antigen: not known. One entry per CDR3 protein, called by TCRdb with MiXCR from the RACE reads. The sample holds 50,000 to 70,000 distinct CDR3 sequences; around 10% are singletons and the top ten take 9.6%. The study's findings and limits: After DPC sensitization, TCRs above 1 in 1000 frequency showed no change. Expanded TCRs grouped into significantly more large CDR3 similarity clusters than controls produced.

Time point described: pre-sensitization, week 0. The treatment was: therapeutic diphenylcyclopropenone sensitization with weekly scalp DPC. The CDR3 contains 13 residues. Trimming shortened V by 0 bases and J by 9 bases, and 9 bases separated the two germline ends. The sequence derives from a man in his forties with alopecia areata. Some clones in this sample may be carry-over from other donors' samples. This sample comprised whole blood, obtained in connection with sensitization to the hapten diphenylcyclopropenone (DPC). The J gene is TRBJ2-1, the V gene TRBV23-1; the D is unclear. TRBV23-1 is treated as an ORF (open reading frame) with a function not yet certain. The CDR3 DNA follows: TGCGCCAGCAGTCAATCCGGCGTGCTTGAGCAGTTCTTC. It encodes CASSQSGVLEQFF.